This TCR beta chain is from a study of blood T cells in healthy people across ages. The CDR3 has 13 amino acids. Deletions cut 3 bases from V and 11 bases from J, with 16 bases between. Primed by a sample-barcoded 5' primer and a J-beta primer mix, a second PCR proceeded for 7 to 11 cycles. TCRdb recomputed calls from the 5' RACE reads with MiXCR, one row per CDR3 protein. The sample gives approximately 1,000,000 distinct CDR3 sequences, under 45% of which show up once; 15% to 20% is in the top ten. Study-level points and caveats: Across the age range, TCR beta diversity per million T cells fell in a roughly linear way. One million T cells yielded diversity estimates that were considered underestimates. Comparison with aged donors showed that long-lived donors had more naive CD4+ cells and higher diversity.

Ten or more counts support this clonotype. Its target is unknown. Sequencing was carried out using blood. The clonotype comes from a woman in her sixties in good health. The chain carries TRBV12-3 or TRBV12-4 and TRBJ2-5; D possibly corresponds to TRBD1 (6 bases). CDR3: CASSFRGGNEQYF. CDR3 in DNA: TGTGCCAGCAGTTTCAGGGGTGGGAATGAGCAGTACTTC.